Listed here are 12 T cell receptor beta chains from one sample, sequenced in a study of human T cells and chemical hapten exposure. Sample time point: patch test 3, about 24 weeks after DPC sensitization. Treatment denoted: therapeutic diphenylcyclopropenone sensitization with weekly scalp DPC. TCRdb re-called the RACE reads with MiXCR, one entry per CDR3 protein. The table records about 90,000 distinct CDR3 sequences, approximately 11% of them present only once. Sequenced here: whole blood, sampled in connection with sensitization to the hapten diphenylcyclopropenone (DPC). These TCRs come from a woman aged 30 to 39 with alopecia areata. Some clones in this sample may be carry-over from other donors' samples.

This clonotype was observed many times. This chain connects TRBV6-2 or TRBV6-3 to TRBJ2-2; 10 bases align to TRBD1. Looked up from germline, CDR1 is MNHEY and CDR2 is SVGEGT. The CDR3 contains 14 residues. Trimming at V came to 6 bases and at J to 5 bases, leaving 3 bases not matched to a gene. As DNA, the CDR3 is TGTGCCAGCAGAGACAGGGGGCAAACCGGGGAGCTGTTTTTT. This gives the protein CASRDRGQTGELFF.

Only a few counts were recorded for this clonotype. This sequence joins TRBV7-9 and TRBJ2-6; D call uncertain. The CDR3 extends over 13 amino acids. The germline gives CDR1 SEHNR, CDR2 FQNEAQ (reference sequence). V dropped 6 bases and J dropped 4 bases, with 7 bases sitting between them. CDR3 region: CASSKSGANVLTF. CDR3 DNA sequence: TGTGCCAGCAGTAAATCGGGGGCCAACGTCCTGACTTTC.

This clonotype was detected ten times or more. The chain is built from TRBV13 and TRBJ2-4; D not resolved. Germline CDR1 reads PRHDT; CDR2 reads FYEKMQ (reference sequence). The germline V and J ends were trimmed by 0 bases and 1 base, with 4 bases remaining between them. The CDR3 totals 14 residues. The CDR3 DNA is TGTGCCAGCAGCTTAGGGGAGGCCAAAAACATTCAGTACTTC. It yields the protein CASSLGEAKNIQYF.

This clonotype has a handful of counts. V gene TRBV15 combines with J gene TRBJ1-3; D may be TRBD1 (6 bases). The CDR3 consists of 13 residues. Trimming removed 5 bases from V and 4 bases from J, with 9 bases in between. CDR1 and CDR2 (germline): LNHNV, YYDKDF (reference sequence). CDR3 amino acids: CATSLQGGNTIYF. In DNA form, the CDR3 reads TGTGCCACCAGCCTACAGGGAGGAAACACCATATATTTT.

The chain couples TRBV6-1 to TRBJ2-7; D unresolved. V lost 4 bases, J lost 6 bases, and 10 bases lay in between. CDR3 length equals 12 residues. Germline CDR1 reads MNHNS; CDR2 reads SASEGT. The CDR3 loop is CASSGARVEQYV. The CDR3 nucleotides read TGTGCCAGCAGTGGTGCAAGGGTCGAGCAGTACGTC.

By sample share, this clonotype is medium-sized (0.01 to 0.1%). The gene calls are TRBV20-1 and TRBJ2-7; 7 nucleotides agree with TRBD1. After removal of 0 bases from V and 2 bases from J, the junction contained 16 bases not matched to a gene. The CDR3 extends over 18 amino acids. The germline V gene encodes CDR1 DFQATT and CDR2 SNEGSKA (reference sequence). The CDR3 coding sequence is TGCAGTGCTAGAGATGTCGTGAGGGAAAACAGGGGAGCCTACGAGCAGTACTTC. This encodes CSARDVVRENRGAYEQYF.

The J gene is TRBJ2-7, the V gene TRBV20-1; the D gene could be TRBD1 or TRBD2 (5 bases each). Trimming took 1 base from V and 6 from J, leaving 16 bases between them. In germline, CDR1 is DFQATT, CDR2 SNEGSKA (reference sequence). This CDR3 has 14 amino acids. The CDR3 loop reads CSARVSGSGGEQYF. The CDR3 nucleotides read TGCAGTGCTAGAGTATCCGGGTCTGGGGGCGAGCAGTACTTC.

The chain joins TRBV5-1 to TRBJ1-5, with a possible D match to TRBD1 (5 bases). The length of the CDR3 is 14 residues. V lost 4 bases and J lost 2, with 10 bases in between. Germline CDR1 and CDR2: SGHRS and YFSETQ. Here the CDR3 reads CASSHQGGNQPQHF. CDR3 nucleotide sequence: TGCGCCAGCAGCCACCAGGGCGGCAATCAGCCCCAGCATTTT. Filled out from reference TRBV5-1 and TRBJ1-5, the complete variable domain reads KAGVTQTPRYLIKTRGQQVTLSCSPISGHRSVSWYQQTPGQGLQFLFEYFSETQRNKGNFPGRFSGRQFSNSRSEMNVSTLELGDSALYLCASSHQGGNQPQHFGDGTRLSIL.

The sample holds a few counts of this clonotype. CDR3: CSAQTGQGGGQPQHF. The DNA for the CDR3 is TGCAGTGCTCAAACCGGACAGGGCGGGGGTCAGCCCCAGCATTTT. The chain uses TRBV20-1 and TRBJ1-5; 8 bases line up with TRBD1. V gave up 5 bases and J gave up 6 bases; unmatched junction bases: 12. The length of the CDR3 is 15 residues. Germline V gene lookup returns CDR1 DFQATT and CDR2 SNEGSKA (reference sequence).

This clonotype was picked up many times. In nucleotides, the CDR3 is TGTGCCAGCAGCCGAACAGGGGGCTTAGAGACCCAGTACTTC. Its translation: CASSRTGGLETQYF. V gene TRBV7-2 combines with J gene TRBJ2-5; the match to TRBD1 covers 9 bases. This CDR3 region has 14 residues. Germline V gene sequence: CDR1 SGHTA, CDR2 FQGNSA. With V trimmed by 5 bases and J by 4 bases, 5 bases remained unmatched.

The chain is built from TRBV28 and TRBJ2-7, with D possibly being TRBD1 or TRBD2 (5 bases each). The CDR3 totals 14 residues. CDR1 is MDHEN, CDR2 SYDVKM, per germline. Trimming took off 7 bases at V and 12 bases at J, with 25 bases between the two ends. The CDR3 DNA reads TGTGCCAGCAACCCTTTAGTCGGGACGGGTTTCTCGTACTTC. Protein sequence: CASNPLVGTGFSYF.

The table lists this clonotype with many counts. The CDR3 DNA reads as TGCAGCGTTAAGGGGGGCACCTACGAGCAGTACTTC. This translates into CSVKGGTYEQYF. V is TRBV29-1 and J is TRBJ2-7; either TRBD1 or TRBD2 may supply D (6 bases each). V lost 5 bases to trimming and J lost 2 bases, with 10 bases between them. Germline V CDR1 and CDR2: SQVTM, ANQGSEA. The length of the CDR3 is 12 residues.